This T cell receptor beta chain originates from a study of patients and donors after allogeneic stem cell transplantation. There are 12 residues in the CDR3. CDR1 DFQATT and CDR2 SNEGSKA come from the germline V gene (reference sequence). The V end was cut by 0 bases, the J end by 9 bases, with 9 bases between. TCRdb analysed the RT-PCR reads with MiXCR anew, one entry per CDR3 protein. The table includes over 350,000 distinct CDR3 sequences, approximately 16% detected once. At least ten counts were recorded for this clonotype. J is TRBJ2-1 and V is TRBV20-1; the D is unclear. This TCR was sampled from a human donor who was either an allogeneic HSCT recipient or a stem cell or donor lymphocyte infusion donor (not recorded which). It is not recorded whose cells these are; they may come from a transplant donor. Sequenced input: blood, either unsorted or a sorted T cell fraction (not recorded which). CDR3 nucleotides: TGCAGTGCTAGAGACTCAGCTCTTGAGCAGTTCTTC. Amino acids: CSARDSALEQFF.